What follows describes a single TCR beta chain. The data originate from a study of blood T cell repertoires in COVID-19. About the study: The cDNA or gDNA used as material had been derived from T cells, B-cell-depleted T cells, or PBMCs.

Assay used: immunoSEQ multiplex PCR; TCRdb lists only in-frame clones, some missing. The repertoire includes about 210,000 clones, roughly 82% of them detected once, and approximately 12% sits in the top ten. There are 16 residues in the CDR3. Trimming shortened V by 8 bases and J by 0 bases, and 17 bases separated the two germline ends. Germline assignment: CDR1 MNHNY and CDR2 SVGAGI (reference sequence). This chain connects TRBV6-6 to TRBJ1-3; no reliable D call. The sequenced sample was peripheral blood. The receptor comes from a woman in her thirties or forties with acute or convalescent COVID-19. The CDR3 loop is CASRDSAMSSGNTIYF. CDR3 bases: TGTGCCAGCCGAGATAGCGCCATGAGCTCTGGAAACACCATATATTTT.